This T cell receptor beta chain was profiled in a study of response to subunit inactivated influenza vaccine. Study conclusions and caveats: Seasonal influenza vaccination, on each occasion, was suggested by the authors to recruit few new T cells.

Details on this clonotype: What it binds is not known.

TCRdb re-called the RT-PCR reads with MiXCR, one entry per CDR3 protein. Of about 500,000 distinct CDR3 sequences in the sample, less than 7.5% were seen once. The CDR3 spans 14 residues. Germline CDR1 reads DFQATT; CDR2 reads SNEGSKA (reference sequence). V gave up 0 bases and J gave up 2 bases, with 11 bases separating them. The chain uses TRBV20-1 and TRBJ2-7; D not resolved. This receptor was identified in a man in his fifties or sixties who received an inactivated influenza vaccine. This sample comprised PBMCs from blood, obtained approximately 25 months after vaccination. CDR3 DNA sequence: TGCAGTGCTAGAGATACCGTCAGTCCCTACGAGCAGTACTTC. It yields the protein CSARDTVSPYEQYF.